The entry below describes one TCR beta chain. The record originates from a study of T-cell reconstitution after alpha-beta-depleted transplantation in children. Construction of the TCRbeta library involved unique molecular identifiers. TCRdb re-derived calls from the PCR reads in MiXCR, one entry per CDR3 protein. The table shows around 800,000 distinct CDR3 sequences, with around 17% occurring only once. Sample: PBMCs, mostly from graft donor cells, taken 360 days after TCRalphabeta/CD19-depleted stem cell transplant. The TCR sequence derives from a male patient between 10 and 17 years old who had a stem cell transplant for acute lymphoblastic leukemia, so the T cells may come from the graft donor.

This CDR3 is CATSDRAGGSYQETQYF. The CDR3 DNA reads as TGTGCCACCAGTGATCGAGCCGGCGGGAGCTACCAAGAGACCCAGTACTTC. The chain employs TRBV24-1 and TRBJ2-5, with 7 nucleotides matching TRBD2. CDR1 KGHDR and CDR2 SFDVKD come from the germline V gene. The length of the CDR3 is 17 residues. Unmatched junction bases numbered 9, after V lost 3 bases and J lost 0 bases.